This T cell receptor beta chain was documented in a study of CD8+CD57+ T cells in acquired aplastic anemia (dated 2018 in TCRdb). Notes on the research overall: Extracted DNA from sorted CD4+ and CD8+ cells averaged approximately 3 ug, ranging from roughly 0.17 to 27.4 ug. Mean read counts for healthy donor samples were roughly 10 million for CD4+ cells and about 12 million for CD8+ cells.

The CDR3 covers 12 residues, taking in both the cysteine and the phenylalanine. Only the CDR3 portion is preserved as DNA: 36 bases, with reading frame beginning at the first base. Taken from the germline V gene, the CDR1 and CDR2 loops are SNHLY and FYNNEI. Compared with germline, V lacks 5 bases and J lacks 11 bases; bases without a gene match: 7. Turning to this clonotype: It lacks a known antigen. No much larger clone is present one base from it, and per-base qualities are unavailable.

Broader findings and caveats from the paper: CD8+ Simpson's diversity did not differ significantly between patients and healthy controls (P=0.060). Around 31 CD8+ CDR3 sequences were shared between patients and controls but appeared highly expressed in patients and within their immunodominant clones.

In this study, sorted CD4+ and CD8+ T cells from the blood of healthy subjects and of severe aplastic anemia patients had their TCR repertoires deep-sequenced. Ficoll-Paque density gradient centrifugation was used to isolate peripheral blood mononuclear cells. CD4+ and CD8+ T cells were sorted by FACS or magnetic beads before DNA extraction. Genomic DNA served as template for TCR beta VDJ combination and CDR3 sequence profiling. An Illumina HiSeq 2000 was used for TCR repertoire sequencing. The published analysis was carried out like this. TRBV/TRBJ rearrangement plots, CDR3 size and DJ length profiles, and Simpson's diversity index were used to assess repertoires. The immunodominant clone was defined as the most abundant DNA sequence in deep sequencing data. CDR3 amino acid sequences were checked for sharing across subjects and were also compared against the VDJdb database and published repertoires. TCRdb reworked the public reads: Q25 trimming with fastp, MiXCR clone assembly, productive beta chains retained. Rows merge per CDR3 protein into single entries with the most common DNA and genes. The V and J calls and clone size are TCRdb's, not the authors'. In this sample the table shows about 130,000 distinct CDR3 sequences, around two fifths of which occur a single time. 6.5% to 10% of the sample comes from the top ten.

Here the chain combines TRBV2 and TRBJ1-2, and TRBD1 aligns with 8 junction nucleotides. The source of this sequence is a human donor in good health, serving as a control. Sequenced sample: sorted CD4+, CD8+, or CD8+CD57+ T cells (not recorded which) from PBMCs. The DNA sequence is TGTGCCAGCAGTCCCACGACAGGGGAATACACCTTC. The encoded protein is CASSPTTGEYTF.